This T cell receptor (beta chain) was captured by sequencing in a study of shared clonotypes between healthy human individuals. In the study overall: Three plates each covered CD4 naive and memory; CD8 naive two, CD8 memory one. Study conclusions and caveats: Memory subsets generally showed lower estimated richness than naive subsets.

The germline gives CDR1 SGHRS, CDR2 YFSETQ. CDR3 size: 17 residues. V was pared by 2 bases and J by 3 bases, with 17 bases between. This clone has a single count. What it binds is unknown. The data were produced by immunoSEQ multiplex PCR, yet TCRdb's version contains in-frame clones alone and is incomplete. The sample consists of millions of clones, around 94% of them appearing once. The V and J genes are TRBV5-1 and TRBJ1-4; D might be TRBD1 (5 bases). Sequenced sample: naive CD4+ T cells sorted from blood. Subset meaning: CD45RA+ positively selected. The clonotype was recovered from a man in his late teens or twenties in good health. CDR3: CASSFRGATTANEKLFF. CDR3 in DNA: TGCGCCAGCAGCTTTCGAGGGGCCACTACCGCTAATGAAAAACTGTTTTTT.